Sequencing of this TCR beta chain was carried out in a study of T-cell memory formation after mild COVID-19. Notes on the study in general: Memory sampled before infection contained some responding clones, suggesting cross-reactive memory joined.

TCR alpha and TCR beta cDNA libraries carrying sample barcodes and UMIs came from 5'RACE with constant-segment primers. TCRdb called the 5' RACE reads again in MiXCR, with one record for every CDR3 protein. The table includes 550,000 to 700,000 distinct CDR3 sequences, roughly 17% detected once. This clonotype was recorded a few times. Antigen unknown. Sequencing was carried out using PBMCs or a T cell subset sorted from them (not recorded which). This sequence was found in an adult woman who had mild COVID-19 (a few samples of this study predate the infection). Cell type and time point are not known.

For the CDR3, the DNA is TGTGCCAGCTCACCACCGGCAGGGCAAGAGACCCAGTACTTC. Translation: CASSPPAGQETQYF. The chain carries TRBV18 and TRBJ2-5; tentative D call: TRBD1 (5 bases). This CDR3 has 14 amino acids. V was trimmed by 0 bases and J by 2 bases, leaving 7 bases between them. Germline CDR1 and CDR2: KGHSH and LQKENI.